This T cell receptor (beta chain) comes out of a study of identical twins. Each CDR3 protein gets one entry after TCRdb re-called the 5' RACE reads with MiXCR. The table records some 630,000 distinct CDR3 sequences, just over 7% of them present only once. This clonotype has ten or more counts. In every case, the donor was a healthy Caucasian. The data were also submitted as part of a second study, on yellow fever vaccine responses in identical twins. From that paper: It has been reported that, in twins, the vaccine T cell response seemed partly convergent and partly personalized.

Sequenced material: PBMCs. This TCR came from a woman younger than 35 in good health.

The CDR3 sequence: CASSLSTGAYEQYF. The CDR3 DNA is TGCGCCAGCAGCTTGTCTACAGGGGCCTACGAGCAGTACTTC. The chain recombines TRBV5-1 with TRBJ2-7, with 7 bases matching TRBD1. CDR1 and CDR2 from the germline V gene are SGHRS and YFSETQ. J gave up 2 bases and V 1 base, and 3 bases lay outside the gene matches. The CDR3 is made up of 14 amino acids. Full variable domain (remainder filled in from reference TRBV5-1 and TRBJ2-7): KAGVTQTPRYLIKTRGQQVTLSCSPISGHRSVSWYQQTPGQGLQFLFEYFSETQRNKGNFPGRFSGRQFSNSRSEMNVSTLELGDSALYLCASSLSTGAYEQYFGPGTRLTVT.